One and the same sample provided the 29 T cell receptor beta chains below, sequenced in a study of T cell changes during pregnancy in multiple sclerosis. Repertoires were generated with immunoSEQ multiplex PCR, while TCRdb's copy carries only in-frame clones and drops some. The table has more than 80,000 clones, about 95% seen once. This sample comprised peripheral blood, obtained in the second trimester of pregnancy. The receptors here all came from a female donor with multiple sclerosis, enrolled in a pregnancy study.

V usage is TRBV5-6 and J usage is TRBJ1-1; possible D gene TRBD1, 5 bases. Trimming removed 4 bases from V and 3 bases from J, with 7 bases in between. This CDR3 has 12 residues. CDR1 is SGHDT and CDR2 is YYEEEE in the germline V gene. CDR3 in amino acids: CASSRQYTEAFF. The CDR3 region has the DNA TGTGCCAGCAGCCGACAGTACACTGAAGCTTTCTTT.

The chain is built from TRBV27 and TRBJ2-7; TRBD2 agrees at 7 bases. V trimming: 4 bases; J trimming: 1 base; junction bases outside the gene matches: 4. CDR1 is MNHEY and CDR2 is SMNVEV in the germline V gene (reference sequence). The CDR3 is 14 residues long. The CDR3 region has the DNA TGTGCCAGCAGTTCAGGCGGGAGTTCCTACGAGCAGTACTTC. This codes for CASSSGGSSYEQYF.

This sequence joins TRBV28 and TRBJ2-3, with 10 bases identical to TRBD2. The junction had 6 bases not matched to a gene; V was cut back by 2 bases and J by 4 bases. Germline lookup yields CDR1 MDHEN and CDR2 SYDVKM. There are 16 residues in the CDR3. The CDR3 spells CASSLHPLAGADTQYF. DNA of the CDR3: TGTGCCAGCAGTTTACACCCGCTAGCGGGAGCAGATACGCAGTATTTT.

In this sample, this clone turned up once. The rearrangement uses TRBV19 and TRBJ1-4; D remains ambiguous. CDR1 is LNHDA and CDR2 is SQIVND in the germline V gene (reference sequence). The V end lost 3 bases, the J end lost 8 bases, and 13 bases lay between the germline ends. This CDR3 is built from 14 residues. This chain's CDR3 is CASSISSQSEKLFF. CDR3 bases: TGTGCCAGTAGTATCTCATCCCAGTCCGAAAAACTGTTTTTT.

The gene calls are TRBV5-1 and TRBJ2-1, with D perhaps TRBD2 (6 bases). CDR1 SGHRS and CDR2 YFSETQ come from the germline V gene. The CDR3 extends over 16 amino acids. The V and J ends lost 0 bases and 0 bases respectively, with 10 bases between them. The CDR3 DNA sequence: TGCGCCAGCAGCTTGGGCGGGGTCGCCTCCTACAATGAGCAGTTCTTC. Translation gives CASSLGGVASYNEQFF.

The rearrangement uses TRBV19 and TRBJ2-7; 10 nucleotides align to TRBD2. Germline CDR1 and CDR2: LNHDA and SQIVND (reference sequence). J gave up 4 bases and V 8 bases, and 11 bases lay outside the gene matches. The CDR3 is 15 amino acids. CDR3 bases: TGTGCCAGTCGTCCCCAAGCGGGAGGGTTATACGAGCAGTACTTC. It specifies CASRPQAGGLYEQYF.

This clone has only one observation. The CDR3 protein is CASSLTGHEKLFF. Here the CDR3 DNA reads TGTGCCAGCAGTTTAACAGGTCATGAAAAACTGTTTTTT. The chain recombines TRBV27 with TRBJ1-4; D might be TRBD1 (5 bases). Per germline, CDR1 MNHEY and CDR2 SMNVEV (reference sequence). CDR3 length: 13 amino acids. Trimming removed 2 bases from V and 6 bases from J, with 7 bases in between.

The J gene is TRBJ2-1, the V gene TRBV20-1; TRBD2 agrees at 8 bases. The CDR3 has 11 residues. Per the germline V gene, CDR1 is DFQATT and CDR2 is SNEGSKA (reference sequence). V gave up 3 bases and J gave up 11 bases; unmatched junction bases: 3. CDR3 coding DNA: TGCAGTGCTAGGCGGGAGGACAAGCAGTTCTTC. Its protein is CSARREDKQFF.

The genes are TRBV28 and TRBJ2-2; tentatively, D is TRBD1 (5 bases). V lost 3 bases and J 2 bases, leaving 7 bases between the germline ends. The CDR3 totals 14 residues. CDR1 MDHEN and CDR2 SYDVKM come from the germline V gene. The CDR3 DNA is TGTGCCAGCAGTTTCAGGGTAAACACCGGGGAGCTGTTTTTT. Protein product: CASSFRVNTGELFF.

The rearrangement uses TRBV7-6 and TRBJ2-7; 9 positions agree with TRBD1. From germline, CDR1 is SGHVS and CDR2 FNYEAQ. With V trimmed by 5 bases and J by 5 bases, 7 bases remained unmatched. The CDR3 totals 14 residues. The CDR3: CASSGDRVEDEQYF. Written as DNA, the CDR3 is TGTGCCAGCAGCGGGGACAGGGTAGAGGACGAGCAGTACTTC.

This chain connects TRBV2 to TRBJ1-5; 8 positions agree with TRBD1. The junction had 10 bases not matched to a gene; V was cut back by 2 bases and J by 4 bases. The CDR3 spans 17 residues. CDR1 SNHLY and CDR2 FYNNEI come from the germline V gene. The CDR3: CASSEKVLRQGNQPQHF. In DNA form, the CDR3 reads TGTGCCAGCAGTGAAAAGGTTCTTAGACAGGGGAATCAGCCCCAGCATTTT.

V gene TRBV27 combines with J gene TRBJ2-3; perhaps TRBD1 as D (5 bases). V shed 6 bases and J shed 7 bases, with 14 bases lying between them. CDR1 MNHEY and CDR2 SMNVEV come from the germline V gene (reference sequence). CDR3 length: 13 amino acids. The CDR3 DNA reads as TGTGCCAGCAGGGGGCCAGCTAAGTATACGCAGTATTTT. This sequence encodes CASRGPAKYTQYF.

The chain carries TRBV5-1 and TRBJ2-3; 8 bases align to TRBD1. Germline-derived CDR1 and CDR2 are SGHRS and YFSETQ. Trimming at V came to 4 bases and at J to 3 bases, leaving 10 bases not matched to a gene. The CDR3 contains 16 residues. CDR3 residues: CASSRQGSWGTDTQYF. CDR3 in DNA: TGCGCCAGCAGCCGACAGGGGAGTTGGGGTACAGATACGCAGTATTTT. Full variable domain (missing parts from reference TRBV5-1 and TRBJ2-3): KAGVTQTPRYLIKTRGQQVTLSCSPISGHRSVSWYQQTPGQGLQFLFEYFSETQRNKGNFPGRFSGRQFSNSRSEMNVSTLELGDSALYLCASSRQGSWGTDTQYFGPGTRLTVL.

This clone was seen just once. This chain links TRBV11-2 with TRBJ2-7; no clear D gene. Trimming removed 0 bases at V and 2 bases at J, with 11 bases between. Germline lookup yields CDR1 SGHAT and CDR2 FQNNGV. The length of the CDR3 is 15 residues. The CDR3 is CASSLDHNAAYEQYF. The CDR3 nucleotides read TGTGCCAGCAGCTTAGATCACAACGCAGCCTACGAGCAGTACTTC.

The gene calls are TRBV6-1 and TRBJ1-4; the D is unclear. Trimming took 3 bases from V and 2 from J, leaving 10 bases between them. The CDR3 length is 15 residues. Germline V gene data show CDR1 as MNHNS and CDR2 as SASEGT. The CDR3 region is CASSEGSGTNEKLFF. CDR3 nucleotides: TGTGCCAGCAGTGAGGGGAGCGGGACTAATGAAAAACTGTTTTTT.

The chain uses TRBV29-1 and TRBJ1-2; 7 nucleotides line up with TRBD1. The CDR3 consists of 15 residues. The germline V gene encodes CDR1 SQVTM and CDR2 ANQGSEA. The V gene end was trimmed by 1 base and the J gene end by 5 bases; junction bases not matched to a gene: 10. Written as DNA, the CDR3 is TGCAGCGTTGAAGGACGACAGGGTCTTCTTTATGGCTACACCTTC. Its protein product is CSVEGRQGLLYGYTF.

V usage is TRBV4-1 and J usage is TRBJ2-1; maybe TRBD2 (7 bases). CDR1 MGHRA and CDR2 YSYEKL come from the germline V gene. The CDR3 runs 13 residues. The ends were cut back, 5 bases at V and 8 bases at J, with 13 bases in the middle. In DNA form, the CDR3 reads TGCGCCAGCAGCGAACTGCGGGGGCATGAGCAGTTCTTC. It specifies CASSELRGHEQFF.

J is TRBJ2-2 and V is TRBV7-6; 11 positions match TRBD1. Trimming at V came to 5 bases and at J to 0 bases, leaving 2 bases not matched to a gene. Germline V lookup: CDR1 SGHVS, CDR2 FNYEAQ. This CDR3 has 16 amino acids. CDR3 nucleotides: TGTGCCAGCAGCAGGACAGGGGGCGCGAACACCGGGGAGCTGTTTTTT. Translating gives CASSRTGGANTGELFF.

The chain uses TRBV6-5 and TRBJ2-1, with 9 bases matching TRBD2. The J segment lost 5 bases and the V segment lost 7 bases, leaving 9 bases of the junction unmatched. The CDR3 covers 15 residues. Germline CDR1 is MNHEY and CDR2 is SVGAGI. The CDR3 DNA reads TGTGCCAGCAAGGTTAGCGGGAGTTCCCACAATGAGCAGTTCTTC. It encodes CASKVSGSSHNEQFF.

The J gene is TRBJ2-7, the V gene TRBV27; D possibly corresponds to TRBD2 (6 bases). From germline, CDR1 is MNHEY and CDR2 SMNVEV (reference sequence). This CDR3 contains 14 residues. The germline V and J ends were trimmed by 5 bases and 0 bases, with 11 bases remaining between them. The CDR3 protein is CASSARDFSYEQYF. The CDR3 DNA reads as TGTGCCAGCAGTGCCCGGGACTTCTCCTACGAGCAGTACTTC.

V gene TRBV29-1 combines with J gene TRBJ2-7; 10 positions match TRBD1. This CDR3 comprises 13 residues. With V trimmed by 3 bases and J by 5 bases, 4 bases remained unmatched. CDR1 is SQVTM and CDR2 is ANQGSEA in the germline V gene. The CDR3 loop reads CSVEAGQGNEQYF. The DNA of the CDR3 is TGCAGCGTTGAGGCGGGACAGGGGAACGAGCAGTACTTC.

Written as DNA, the CDR3 is TGTGCCAGCAGCTTAGCGCATCCAGGCTCTGGAAACACCATATATTTT. Amino acids: CASSLAHPGSGNTIYF. The rearrangement links TRBV7-8 to TRBJ1-3, with D uncertain. The CDR3 length is 16 residues. Germline lookup yields CDR1 SGHVS and CDR2 FQNEAQ. Trimming took 0 bases from V and 0 from J, leaving 9 bases between them.

The J gene is TRBJ2-1, the V gene TRBV9; 13 bases are a match to TRBD2. The CDR3 extends over 23 amino acids. In germline, CDR1 is SGDLS, CDR2 YYNGEE. The V and J ends lost 3 bases and 0 bases, in that order; junction bases with no gene match: 21. The CDR3 loop reads CASSAGWVVGTSGTPVSYNEQFF. Written as DNA, the CDR3 is TGTGCCAGCAGCGCGGGGTGGGTTGTGGGGACTAGCGGGACTCCCGTCTCCTACAATGAGCAGTTCTTC.

The chain combines TRBV11-2 with TRBJ2-7, with D maybe TRBD1 (6 bases). CDR1 SGHAT and CDR2 FQNNGV come from the germline V gene. This CDR3 region has 12 residues. Trimming took off 8 bases at V and 3 bases at J, with 11 bases between the two ends. DNA of the CDR3: TGTGCCAGCGGGACAAAGATCTACGAGCAGTACTTC. It codes for CASGTKIYEQYF.

This clone appeared once. The chain has TRBV29-1 and TRBJ1-1, with D perhaps TRBD1 (6 bases). Germline V gene data show CDR1 as SQVTM and CDR2 as ANQGSEA. The V end lost 4 bases, the J end lost 3 bases, and 12 bases lay between the germline ends. This CDR3 has 13 residues. The CDR3: CSVGGRGDTEAFF. CDR3 DNA sequence: TGCAGCGTTGGGGGCAGGGGCGACACTGAAGCTTTCTTT.

The chain joins TRBV5-4 to TRBJ2-7, with 10 nucleotides matching TRBD1. This CDR3 is built from 15 residues. CDR1 and CDR2 from the germline V gene are SGHNT and YYREEE (reference sequence). The V gene end was trimmed by 4 bases and the J gene end by 5 bases; junction bases not matched to a gene: 9. Here the CDR3 reads CASSRAGQGYHEQYF. The CDR3 DNA reads TGTGCCAGCAGCCGGGCGGGACAGGGGTACCACGAGCAGTACTTC.

J is TRBJ2-7 and V is TRBV19; 9 bases align to TRBD1. V was clipped by 5 bases and J by 0 bases; unmatched bases: 5. CDR3 length: 15 residues. Germline V gives CDR1 LNHDA, CDR2 SQIVND (reference sequence). This CDR3 reads CASSAGQGSSYEQYF. The DNA for the CDR3 is TGTGCCAGTAGTGCCGGACAGGGGAGCTCCTACGAGCAGTACTTC.

This clone occurred once. The chain links TRBV27 to TRBJ2-2, with TRBD2 matching over 14 bases. The CDR3 runs to 16 residues. Germline V lookup: CDR1 MNHEY, CDR2 SMNVEV (reference sequence). V trimming: 2 bases; J trimming: 7 bases; junction bases outside the gene matches: 3. CDR3 in DNA: TGTGCCAGCAGTTTAAGGGGACTAGCGGGAGTCGGGGAGCTGTTTTTT. Translation gives CASSLRGLAGVGELFF.

The V gene is TRBV5-1, the J gene TRBJ2-1; TRBD2 agrees at 9 bases. With 1 base clipped from V and 10 bases from J, the junction kept 0 bases outside the gene matches. The CDR3 is 12 residues long. Germline V gene sequence: CDR1 SGHRS, CDR2 YFSETQ. In DNA form, the CDR3 reads TGCGCCAGCAGCTTGACTAGCGGGGAGCAGTTCTTC. Translated, it gives CASSLTSGEQFF.